Sequencing of this T cell receptor beta chain was carried out in a study of identical twins. This CDR3 spans 18 amino acids. Germline CDR1 is LGHNA and CDR2 is YNFKEQ. V lost 2 bases and J 0 bases, leaving 17 bases between the germline ends. Comments on this clonotype: Its antigen is unknown.

TCRdb recomputed calls from the 5' RACE reads with MiXCR, one row per CDR3 protein. Among fewer than 450,000 distinct CDR3 sequences listed, approximately 8.7% were seen once. Findings of the study overall: The authors noted that invariant MAIT and iNKT cells could partly confound zero-insertion analyses.

This chain uses TRBV4-2 with TRBJ1-3, with a possible D match to TRBD1 (5 bases). The TCR originated in a woman aged 50 to 60 in good health. Material for sequencing was naive T cells sorted from blood. CDR3 loop: CASSQYRTRGSSGNTIYF. The CDR3 DNA follows: TGTGCCAGCAGCCAATACCGAACAAGGGGAAGCTCTGGAAACACCATATATTTT.